These T cell receptor beta chains were read from a single sample in a study of CD4 T cells in relation to SARS-CoV-2 and coronaviruses. Assay: immunoSEQ multiplex PCR; the TCRdb copy retains only in-frame clones and omits some. The repertoire holds 55,000 to 70,000 clones, with roughly 93% as singletons. What was sequenced was naive CD4+ T cells from PBMCs. The receptors were gathered from a human donor in good health. CDR3s include the opening cysteine and the closing phenylalanine or tryptophan. A D gene is named only where the DNA matches it firmly. Where a row states a size, it is once, few, many or the class of an expanded clone; other rows omit it.

CDR3 | DNA | J | size | V | D | length
CAVGTGSNQPQHF | TGTGCCGTAGGGACGGGGAGCAATCAGCCCCAGCATTTT | TRBJ1-5 | - | TRBV24-1 | - | 13
CASGGQNNQPQHF | TGTGCCAGCGGAGGGCAGAACAATCAGCCCCAGCATTTT | TRBJ1-5 | - | TRBV6-6 | - | 13
CASSLDRGNSPLHF | TGTGCCAGCAGCCTCGACAGGGGGAATTCACCCCTCCACTTT | TRBJ1-6 | few | TRBV7-9 | TRBD1 | 14
CASAPRGSGNTIYF | TGTGCCAGCGCTCCGCGGGGCTCTGGAAACACCATATATTTT | TRBJ1-3 | few | TRBV5-6 | - | 14
CSATNYNEQFF | TGCAGTGCTACCAACTACAATGAGCAGTTCTTC | TRBJ2-1 | - | TRBV20-1 | - | 11
CSASRRWGPLNTEAFF | TGCAGTGCTAGTAGGCGGTGGGGTCCCTTGAACACTGAAGCTTTCTTT | TRBJ1-1 | - | TRBV20-1 | - | 16
CAWSVGTGYGYTF | TGTGCCTGGAGTGTAGGGACAGGGTATGGCTACACCTTC | TRBJ1-2 | - | TRBV30 | TRBD1 | 13
CASSKGWARTGEHEQYF | TGTGCCAGTAGCAAGGGCTGGGCCCGGACAGGGGAACACGAGCAGTACTTC | TRBJ2-7 | once | TRBV19 | TRBD1 | 17
CATSDSRVSGNTIYF | TGTGCCACCAGTGATTCCAGGGTATCGGGAAACACCATATATTTT | TRBJ1-3 | - | TRBV24-1 | - | 15
CASSISVGPGETQYF | TGCGCCAGCAGCATCTCAGTGGGGCCTGGGGAGACCCAGTACTTC | TRBJ2-5 | - | TRBV5-1 | - | 15
CASRWAGANYEQYF | TGTGCCAGCAGATGGGCGGGTGCTAACTACGAGCAGTACTTC | TRBJ2-7 | - | TRBV28 | - | 14
CASSPSHRGRGTGELFF | TGCGCCAGCAGCCCCTCCCACAGGGGGCGCGGCACCGGGGAGCTGTTTTTT | TRBJ2-2 | once | TRBV4-3 | TRBD1 | 17
CASSQSRARVSYEQYF | TGTGCCAGCAGCCAATCGCGGGCGAGGGTATCCTACGAGCAGTACTTC | TRBJ2-7 | - | TRBV16 | - | 16
CASSYSYATGTEAFF | TGTGCCAGCAGTTACTCCTACGCTACGGGGACTGAAGCTTTCTTT | TRBJ1-1 | - | TRBV6-5 | - | 15
CSATDTQYF | TGCAGTGCCACAGATACGCAGTATTTT | TRBJ2-3 | once | TRBV20-1 | - | 9
CASSPFGLAGENIQYF | TGTGCCAGCAGTCCATTCGGACTAGCGGGGGAAAACATTCAGTACTTC | TRBJ2-4 | - | TRBV7-9 | TRBD2 | 16
CASSLVSRWTGELFF | TGTGCCAGCAGTTTAGTCAGTCGGTGGACCGGGGAGCTGTTTTTT | TRBJ2-2 | - | TRBV27 | - | 15
CASSLGQGASGELFF | TGCGCCAGCAGCTTGGGACAGGGGGCGTCCGGGGAGCTGTTTTTT | TRBJ2-2 | - | TRBV5-1 | TRBD1 | 15
CASSPRWTARDVDEQFF | TGTGCCAGCAGCCCAAGATGGACGGCCCGAGATGTCGATGAGCAGTTCTTC | TRBJ2-1 | - | TRBV7-2 | - | 17
CASSSGPTATEAFF | TGTGCCAGCAGCTCGGGGCCGACGGCCACTGAAGCTTTCTTT | TRBJ1-1 | - | TRBV7-3 | - | 14
CASSVVAGHTEAFF | TGTGCCAGCAGCGTGGTCGCAGGACACACTGAAGCTTTCTTT | TRBJ1-1 | few | TRBV7-9 | - | 14
CATSDFRGGTDTQYF | TGTGCCACCAGTGATTTTAGGGGCGGCACAGATACGCAGTATTTT | TRBJ2-3 | - | TRBV24-1 | - | 15
CASSDNPGQPQHF | TGTGCCAGTAGTGACAATCCTGGTCAGCCCCAGCATTTT | TRBJ1-5 | - | TRBV19 | - | 13
CASSQTPGTAPSPSYEQYF | TGTGCCAGCAGTCAAACGCCCGGGACAGCTCCTTCTCCCTCCTACGAGCAGTACTTC | TRBJ2-7 | - | TRBV3-1/TRBV3-2 | TRBD1 | 19
CASSDRDSQPQHF | TGTGCCAGCAGTGATAGGGACAGCCAGCCCCAGCATTTT | TRBJ1-5 | - | TRBV2 | TRBD1 | 13
CASSQDAPLNSYTQYF | TGCGCCAGCAGCCAAGACGCCCCTTTGAACTCCTATACGCAGTATTTT | TRBJ2-3 | - | TRBV4-1 | - | 16
CASSNRDRAVEQYF | TGTGCCAGCAGCAACCGGGACAGGGCTGTCGAGCAGTACTTC | TRBJ2-7 | - | TRBV3-1/TRBV3-2 | TRBD1 | 14
CASSLTSNTEAFF | TGCGCCAGCAGCTTGACCTCGAACACTGAAGCTTTCTTT | TRBJ1-1 | - | TRBV5-1 | - | 13
CASSPTGEETQYF | TGCGCCAGCAGCCCCACAGGGGAAGAGACCCAGTACTTC | TRBJ2-5 | - | TRBV5-1 | TRBD1 | 13
CASSLGRGVTDTQYF | TGCGCCAGCAGCTTGGGGCGGGGGGTCACAGATACGCAGTATTTT | TRBJ2-3 | - | TRBV5-1 | TRBD2 | 15
CASSPGAPGYTF | TGTGCCAGCAGCCCGGGAGCTCCTGGCTACACCTTC | TRBJ1-2 | - | TRBV6-5 | - | 12
CASRPLRTSGGAYEQYF | TGTGCCAGCAGACCTCTTCGGACTAGCGGGGGGGCCTACGAGCAGTACTTC | TRBJ2-7 | - | TRBV28 | TRBD2 | 17
CASSGSGGIRETQYF | TGTGCCAGCAGCGGTAGCGGGGGAATACGAGAGACCCAGTACTTC | TRBJ2-5 | once | TRBV5-4 | TRBD2 | 15
CASSLVGQGRQNEQFF | TGCGCCAGCAGCCTAGTGGGACAGGGAAGACAAAATGAGCAGTTCTTC | TRBJ2-1 | - | TRBV5-1 | TRBD1 | 16
CASSFGQGNTEAFF | TGTGCCAGCAGCTTTGGACAGGGGAACACTGAAGCTTTCTTT | TRBJ1-1 | - | TRBV5-6 | TRBD1 | 14
CASSQGVGTSGGPSYNEQFF | TGTGCCAGCAGCCAAGGAGTAGGGACTAGCGGGGGACCATCCTACAATGAGCAGTTCTTC | TRBJ2-1 | - | TRBV4-2 | TRBD2 | 20
CASSPGQSNQPQHF | TGCGCCAGCAGCCCCGGACAGAGCAATCAGCCCCAGCATTTT | TRBJ1-5 | - | TRBV5-1 | - | 14
CASSLGDPGNTIYF | TGTGCCAGCAGCTTGGGGGACCCTGGAAACACCATATATTTT | TRBJ1-3 | - | TRBV5-5 | - | 14
CASTVAGGGDTQFF | TGCGCCAGCACTGTAGCGGGGGGGGGAGATACGCAGTTCTTC | TRBJ2-1 | - | TRBV5-1 | TRBD2 | 14
CASSPGQGTQPQHF | TGTGCCAGCTCACCGGGACAGGGAACCCAGCCCCAGCATTTT | TRBJ1-5 | - | TRBV18 | TRBD1 | 14
CASSRAGPTDTQYF | TGTGCCAGCAGCCGAGCGGGACCCACAGATACGCAGTATTTT | TRBJ2-3 | - | TRBV7-9 | TRBD2 | 14
CASSLAGDDSPLHF | TGTGCCAGCAGCTTAGCAGGGGATGATTCACCCCTCCACTTT | TRBJ1-6 | - | TRBV7-2 | - | 14